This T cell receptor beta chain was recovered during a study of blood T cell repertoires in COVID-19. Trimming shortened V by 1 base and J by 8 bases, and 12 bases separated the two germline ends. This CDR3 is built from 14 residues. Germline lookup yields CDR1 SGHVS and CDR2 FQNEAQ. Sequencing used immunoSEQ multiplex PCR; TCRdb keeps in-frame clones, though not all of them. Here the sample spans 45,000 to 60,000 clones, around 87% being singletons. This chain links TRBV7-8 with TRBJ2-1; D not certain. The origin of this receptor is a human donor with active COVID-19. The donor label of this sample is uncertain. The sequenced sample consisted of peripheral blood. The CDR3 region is CASSLVQQSDEQFF. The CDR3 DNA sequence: TGTGCCAGCAGCTTAGTACAACAATCCGATGAGCAGTTCTTC.